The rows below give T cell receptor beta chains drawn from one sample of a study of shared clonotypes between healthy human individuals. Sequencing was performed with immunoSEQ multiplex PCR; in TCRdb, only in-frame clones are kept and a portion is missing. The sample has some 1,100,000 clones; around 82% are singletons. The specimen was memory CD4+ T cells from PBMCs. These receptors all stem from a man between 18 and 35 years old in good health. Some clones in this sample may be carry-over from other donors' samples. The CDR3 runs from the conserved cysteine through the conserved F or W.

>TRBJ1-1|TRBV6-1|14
CASSEYPENTEAFF
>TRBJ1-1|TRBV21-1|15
CASSARRDKNTEAFF
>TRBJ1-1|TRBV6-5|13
CASRPGTGAEAFF
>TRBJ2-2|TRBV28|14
CASTLGLRTGELFF
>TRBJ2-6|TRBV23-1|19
CASSPQDRLNGSGANVLTF
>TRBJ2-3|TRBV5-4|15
CASSLALAGTDTQYF
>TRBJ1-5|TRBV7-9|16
CASSLLGGNSNQPQHF
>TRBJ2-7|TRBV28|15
CASTPPGATFYEQYF
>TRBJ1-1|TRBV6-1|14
CASSSGWGDTEAFF
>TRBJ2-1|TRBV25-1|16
CASSERGRGAYNEQFF
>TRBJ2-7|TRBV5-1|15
CASSYTGPSSYEQYF
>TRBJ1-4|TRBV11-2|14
CASSHTRDNEKLFF
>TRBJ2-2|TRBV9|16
CASSASSWLNTGELFF
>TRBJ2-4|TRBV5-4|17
CASSLESGQGAKNIQYF
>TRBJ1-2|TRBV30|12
CAWSEDNYGYTF
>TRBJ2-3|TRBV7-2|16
CASSLGPGQGTDTQYF